A selection of T cell receptor beta chains follows, all from one sample in a study of T cells in Graves' hyperthyroidism and ophthalmopathy. Using its own MiXCR run on the multiplex PCR reads, TCRdb lists one record per CDR3 protein. The table records roughly 740,000 distinct CDR3 sequences, about 17% of them present only once. Sequenced sample: blood. These receptor sequences come from a man between 18 and 29 years old with Graves' hyperthyroidism. Both conserved end residues are trimmed from each CDR3. D genes are given only for firm matches. Clone size, where shown, is once, few, many, or a class for clones that have expanded.

d_call,j_call,clone_size,v_call,cdr3_aa
TRBD2,TRBJ2-1,few,TRBV5-1,ASSQGQDEGGRL
.,TRBJ2-2,.,TRBV2,ASSQGQGGRTGELF
.,TRBJ1-1,few,TRBV24-1,ATSDPPTGEAF
.,TRBJ2-7,.,TRBV11-2,ASSLTEEQY
.,TRBJ2-2,.,TRBV3-1,ASSQFLWTANTGELF
.,TRBJ2-1,many,TRBV20-1,SAPGRSYNEQF
.,TRBJ2-3,many,TRBV7-2,ASSLTLRGKRPDTQY
TRBD1,TRBJ2-7,.,TRBV10-3,AISYPGTGGYEQY
TRBD1,TRBJ2-7,few,TRBV12-3/TRBV12-4,ASSLFTGGYEQY
TRBD1,TRBJ2-7,few,TRBV6-2/TRBV6-3,ASRTAGGQGNYEQY
.,TRBJ1-5,many,TRBV30,AWSVVKGFRSNQPQH
TRBD1,TRBJ2-1,.,TRBV6-5,ASSYFPGTGGRNEQF
.,TRBJ2-7,.,TRBV4-2,ASSQDLPGLYEQY
.,TRBJ2-6,few,TRBV28,ASMGVSGANVLT
.,TRBJ2-1,many,TRBV2,ASTGLGPYNEQF
TRBD1,TRBJ2-7,.,TRBV6-1,ASNTSPDRGPYEQY
.,TRBJ2-7,many,TRBV12-3/TRBV12-4,ASSFYSGYLREQY
.,TRBJ1-1,.,TRBV6-5,ASSSSPGSAEAF
.,TRBJ2-1,many,TRBV3-1,ASSQPGGAGGPYNEQF
.,TRBJ2-5,few,TRBV2,ASSEVAMTQY
.,TRBJ2-7,few,TRBV4-1,ASSQEYGGGTYEQY
TRBD1,TRBJ2-7,few,TRBV4-1,ASSHPGQGNHEQY
.,TRBJ2-1,.,TRBV6-2/TRBV6-3,ASILETNSYNEQF
TRBD1,TRBJ2-7,.,TRBV18,ASSEDRVVGQY
.,TRBJ2-7,few,TRBV3-1,ASSQYGGAQLLNEQY
TRBD2,TRBJ2-5,many,TRBV20-1,SAIASLAQETQY
.,TRBJ1-2,many,TRBV27,ASSLLGSRGYT
.,TRBJ2-7,many,TRBV20-1,SARRGGAYEQY
.,TRBJ2-1,.,TRBV7-2,ASSPTTGSPTFHEQF
.,TRBJ2-3,many,TRBV28,ASSSVASDTQY
.,TRBJ2-6,many,TRBV6-1,ASRDPTELTSGANVLT
TRBD1,TRBJ1-1,many,TRBV10-3,AINYRGDTEAF
.,TRBJ2-5,.,TRBV13,ASSSIRDFLWETRY
TRBD1,TRBJ1-1,.,TRBV28,ASSPGQGTILYTEAF
.,TRBJ2-7,.,TRBV12-3/TRBV12-4,ASSPVTTEQY
TRBD2,TRBJ2-5,many,TRBV28,ASSLGGGAKTQY
TRBD2,TRBJ2-1,few,TRBV29-1,SGTIGRLDEQF
.,TRBJ1-2,many,TRBV2,ASSADRFGYT
.,TRBJ1-4,.,TRBV27,ASRRNPGEKLF
TRBD2,TRBJ2-7,.,TRBV24-1,ATAGGTSYEQY
.,TRBJ2-5,many,TRBV2,ASSELSKQETQY
TRBD2,TRBJ2-1,few,TRBV24-1,ATMTSGKGYNEQF
TRBD1,TRBJ1-2,many,TRBV12-3/TRBV12-4,ASSLKLGWARQGLESSYGYT
.,TRBJ2-1,.,TRBV27,ASSIYTSSYNEQF
.,TRBJ2-1,.,TRBV5-1,ASSHVSVTVYNEQF
.,TRBJ1-1,.,TRBV11-1,ASSLAYRGENTEAF